This is a list of T cell receptor beta chains from one sample in a study of CD8 T cells in Susac syndrome. TCRdb re-called the immunoSEQ multiplex PCR reads through MiXCR, storing one row per CDR3 protein. The sample contains around 90,000 distinct CDR3 sequences, roughly 96% of which appear only once. The sequenced sample was CD8+ T cells from PBMCs. These receptors all come from a human donor with Susac syndrome. Each CDR3 is given with its conserved first and last residue. A D gene is named only where the DNA matches it firmly. Part of the rows lack a size; the others show once, few, many or a class for expanded clones.

j_call d_call v_call clone_size cdr3_aa cdr3_nt
TRBJ1-2 - TRBV15 - CATSSLMEAIYGYTF TGTGCCACCAGCAGTCTCATGGAAGCGATCTATGGCTACACCTTC
TRBJ1-6 TRBD1 TRBV7-9 - CASSPTLGTGKNSPLHF TGTGCCAGCAGCCCTACCCTAGGGACAGGGAAAAATTCACCCCTCCACTTT
TRBJ2-5 - TRBV9 - CASSAPGQRETQYF TGTGCCAGCAGCGCCCCCGGGCAGCGGGAGACCCAGTACTTC
TRBJ2-5 - TRBV28 - CASSIPGQLQETQYF TGTGCCAGCAGTATACCAGGACAACTCCAAGAGACCCAGTACTTC
TRBJ2-1 TRBD1 TRBV6-5 - CASTSRTGAVDEQFF TGTGCCAGCACATCCAGGACAGGGGCCGTAGATGAGCAGTTCTTC
TRBJ2-7 - TRBV7-8 - CASSLTGSPYEQYF TGTGCCAGCAGCTTGACGGGGTCTCCCTACGAGCAGTACTTC
TRBJ2-3 - TRBV18 - CASSSWTESTDTQYF TGTGCCAGCTCATCCTGGACAGAAAGCACAGATACGCAGTATTTT
TRBJ1-1 - TRBV15 - CATSRVRGTEAFF TGTGCCACCAGCAGAGTAAGGGGCACTGAAGCTTTCTTT
TRBJ1-4 - TRBV4-1 - CASSSRVGTNEKLFF TGCGCCAGCAGCAGCCGGGTCGGTACTAATGAAAAACTGTTTTTT
TRBJ2-1 TRBD1 TRBV5-4 - CASSLAGGFMDNEQFF TGTGCCAGCAGCTTGGCAGGGGGCTTCATGGACAATGAGCAGTTCTTC
TRBJ1-4 - TRBV27 - CASRPAGGITNEKLFF TGTGCCAGCAGACCCGCCGGGGGGATAACTAATGAAAAACTGTTTTTT
TRBJ1-6 - TRBV28 once CASVGARRIPLHF TGTGCCAGCGTTGGGGCCCGGAGAATCCCCCTCCACTTT
TRBJ2-1 - TRBV4-1 - CASSQVSNEQFF TGCGCCAGCAGCCAAGTTTCCAATGAGCAGTTCTTC
TRBJ1-5 - TRBV30 - CAWSVGEDQPQHF TGTGCCTGGAGTGTAGGCGAGGATCAGCCCCAGCATTTT
TRBJ1-5 TRBD1 TRBV9 - CASSVGTGPSNQPQHF TGTGCCAGCAGCGTTGGGACAGGACCGAGCAATCAGCCCCAGCATTTT
TRBJ1-5 - TRBV5-6 - CASSLGPLNLHQPQHF TGTGCCAGCAGCTTGGGACCCCTCAACCTCCATCAGCCCCAGCATTTT
TRBJ2-5 - TRBV6-5 - CASSRGVNQETQYF TGTGCCAGCAGCCGTGGGGTCAACCAAGAGACCCAGTACTTC
TRBJ1-6 TRBD1 TRBV12-3/TRBV12-4 - CASHSGTANSPLHF TGTGCCAGCCACTCCGGGACAGCTAATTCACCCCTCCACTTT
TRBJ2-1 - TRBV30 - CACPGTGLLEFF TGTGCCTGCCCCGGGACCGGGCTACTTGAGTTCTTC
TRBJ2-3 - TRBV10-3 - CAITRTPEGTDTQYF TGTGCCATCACCAGGACCCCAGAGGGCACAGATACGCAGTATTTT
TRBJ1-5 TRBD1 TRBV20-1 - CSARERDRGPRGDQPQHF TGCAGTGCTAGAGAACGGGACAGGGGGCCACGTGGTGATCAGCCCCAGCATTTT
TRBJ1-5 TRBD1 TRBV25-1 - CASQTGKGNQPQHF TGTGCCAGCCAGACAGGGAAAGGCAATCAGCCCCAGCATTTT
TRBJ1-6 TRBD1 TRBV9 - CASSVGQGSLNSPLHF TGTGCCAGCAGCGTGGGACAGGGGTCCCTTAATTCACCCCTCCACTTT
TRBJ2-7 TRBD1 TRBV20-1 once CSAWDRATEQYF TGCAGTGCTTGGGACAGGGCAACCGAGCAGTACTTC
TRBJ1-2 - TRBV4-1 - CASSQENGLFGYTF TGCGCCAGCAGCCAAGAAAACGGGTTATTTGGCTACACCTTC
TRBJ2-5 TRBD1 TRBV6-1 few CASSPQGAKQETQYF TGTGCCAGCAGCCCACAGGGGGCGAAGCAAGAGACCCAGTACTTC
TRBJ2-3 - TRBV6-4 - CASSASGTDTQYF TGTGCCAGCAGTGCCAGCGGCACAGATACGCAGTATTTT
TRBJ2-1 - TRBV20-1 - CSARVLSRGNEQFF TGCAGTGCTAGGGTGCTCTCCCGGGGCAATGAGCAGTTCTTC
TRBJ1-6 - TRBV5-6 - CASSSEQGVDSPLHF TGTGCCAGCAGCTCCGAACAGGGCGTGGATTCACCCCTCCACTTT
TRBJ2-5 - TRBV7-9 - CASSSNPPAIGSQYF TGTGCCAGCAGCTCGAACCCACCGGCAATTGGTTCCCAGTACTTC
TRBJ2-1 TRBD2 TRBV20-1 - CSASDGGANEQFF TGCAGTGCTAGTGACGGGGGGGCCAATGAGCAGTTCTTC
TRBJ1-2 TRBD1 TRBV28 - CASSLSTGGGYTF TGTGCCAGCAGTTTGTCGACAGGGGGGGGCTACACCTTC
TRBJ2-7 TRBD1 TRBV5-1 - CASRGSDRGRNEQYF TGCGCCAGCAGGGGGAGCGACAGGGGAAGGAACGAGCAGTACTTC
TRBJ1-6 TRBD1 TRBV27 - CASSSRTGRYDSPLHF TGTGCCAGCAGTTCCCGGACAGGGCGGTACGACTCACCCCTCCACTTT
TRBJ2-3 - TRBV2 once CASSAAVLVDTQYF TGTGCCAGCTCGGCAGCGGTCCTCGTGGATACGCAGTATTTT
TRBJ2-5 TRBD1 TRBV20-1 - CSAREGTGQETQYF TGCAGTGCTAGAGAAGGGACAGGCCAAGAGACCCAGTACTTC
TRBJ2-1 TRBD2 TRBV7-3 - CASSLTPGLGLHEQFF TGTGCCAGCAGCTTAACGCCGGGACTAGGTCTACATGAGCAGTTCTTC
TRBJ2-5 - TRBV24-1 - CATSDFDGETQYF TGTGCCACCAGTGATTTCGACGGAGAGACCCAGTACTTC
TRBJ1-5 TRBD1 TRBV20-1 - CSAPGTGGGSNQPQHF TGCAGTGCCCCCGGGACAGGGGGAGGTAGCAATCAGCCCCAGCATTTT
TRBJ1-1 - TRBV5-1 - CASSPALAFGEREAFF TGCGCCAGCAGCCCCGCGTTGGCCTTCGGTGAACGTGAAGCTTTCTTT
TRBJ1-3 - TRBV30 - CAWSEGSQSSGNTIYF TGTGCCTGGAGTGAAGGGTCCCAGAGCTCTGGAAACACCATATATTTT
TRBJ1-2 TRBD1 TRBV11-2 - CASSLDPRTGIYYGYTF TGTGCCAGCAGCTTAGACCCCCGGACAGGGATCTACTATGGCTACACCTTC
TRBJ1-5 - TRBV5-1 once CASSLSQGNQPQHF TGCGCCAGCAGCTTGAGTCAGGGCAATCAGCCCCAGCATTTT
TRBJ2-3 - TRBV20-1 - CSAREHVPGPSADTQYF TGCAGTGCTAGAGAACACGTGCCGGGACCTAGCGCAGATACGCAGTATTTT
TRBJ1-5 - TRBV27 - CASSLGENQPQHF TGTGCCAGCAGTTTAGGGGAAAATCAGCCCCAGCATTTT
TRBJ2-3 - TRBV9 - CASSVTVSTDTQYF TGTGCCAGCAGCGTAACGGTTAGCACAGATACGCAGTATTTT
TRBJ2-5 - TRBV7-6 - CASSLAGPQTQYF TGTGCCAGCAGCTTAGCAGGTCCCCAGACCCAGTACTTC
TRBJ2-7 TRBD2 TRBV4-3 once CASSQDWLGGSEQYF TGCGCCAGCAGCCAAGATTGGCTCGGCGGGAGCGAGCAGTACTTC
TRBJ2-1 TRBD1 TRBV13 - CASSSTGAYNEQFF TGTGCCAGCAGCTCGACAGGGGCTTACAATGAGCAGTTCTTC
TRBJ1-1 TRBD1 TRBV20-1 - CSARDSTGRGADAFF TGCAGTGCTAGAGACTCGACAGGCAGGGGGGCTGATGCTTTCTTT
TRBJ1-1 - TRBV12-3/TRBV12-4 - CASSFSGGENTEAFF TGTGCCAGCAGTTTCTCCGGGGGCGAGAACACTGAAGCTTTCTTT
TRBJ1-1 - TRBV4-3 - CASSQPGGGTRQNTEAFF TGCGCCAGCAGCCAACCGGGGGGAGGGACTCGGCAGAACACTGAAGCTTTCTTT
TRBJ2-7 TRBD1 TRBV20-1 - CSARGTGGYEQYF TGCAGTGCTAGAGGGACAGGGGGCTACGAGCAGTACTTC
TRBJ1-2 - TRBV7-2 - CASSLGRTAYGYTF TGTGCCAGCAGCTTAGGTAGGACGGCCTATGGCTACACCTTC
TRBJ1-2 TRBD1 TRBV9 - CASSYADRVGRNGYTF TGTGCCAGCAGCTACGCCGACAGGGTCGGACGGAATGGCTACACCTTC
TRBJ2-2 TRBD2 TRBV5-1 - CASSLLKRRLAGSRGTGELFF TGCGCCAGCAGCTTGTTAAAGAGGCGGCTAGCGGGGTCACGGGGCACCGGGGAGCTGTTTTTT
TRBJ1-1 - TRBV6-5 - CASSDQAFDTEAFF TGTGCCAGCAGTGACCAGGCTTTTGACACTGAAGCTTTCTTT